A single sample gave rise to the 2 T cell receptor beta chains below, sequenced in a study of control samples from healthy donors and cancer patients. The assay was immunoSEQ multiplex PCR, and TCRdb's table has in-frame clones only and misses some. This sample has approximately 140,000 clones, with roughly nine tenths found just once. Sequencing was done on a sample of PBMCs. These receptors were collected from a man in his forties or fifties with head and neck cancer.

The chain links TRBV12-3 or TRBV12-4 to TRBJ1-2; no clear D. The CDR3 contains 13 residues. V was shortened by 3 bases and J by 3 bases, with 8 bases between the two germline ends. CDR3 residues: CASSFSSYYGYTF. The CDR3 DNA follows: TGTGCCAGCAGTTTCAGTAGTTACTATGGCTACACCTTC.

The gene calls are TRBV6-4 and TRBJ2-3, with 9 bases that match TRBD2. The V gene end was trimmed by 6 bases and the J gene end by 4 bases; junction bases not matched to a gene: 8. This CDR3 comprises 15 residues. Germline V gene data show CDR1 as MRHNA and CDR2 as SNTAGT. The CDR3 protein is CASRGVAGDADTQYF. The CDR3, as DNA: TGTGCCAGCAGGGGAGTAGCGGGGGACGCAGATACGCAGTATTTT.